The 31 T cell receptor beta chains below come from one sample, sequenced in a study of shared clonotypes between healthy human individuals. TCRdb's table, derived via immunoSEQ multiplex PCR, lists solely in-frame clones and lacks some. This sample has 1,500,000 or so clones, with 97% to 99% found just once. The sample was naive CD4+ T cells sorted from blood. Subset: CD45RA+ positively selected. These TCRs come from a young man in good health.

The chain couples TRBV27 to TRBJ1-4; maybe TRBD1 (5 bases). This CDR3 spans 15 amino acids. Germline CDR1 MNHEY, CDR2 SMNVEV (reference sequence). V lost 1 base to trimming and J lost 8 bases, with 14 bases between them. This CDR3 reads CASSLYGFSGEKLFF. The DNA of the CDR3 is TGTGCCAGCAGTTTATATGGGTTTTCAGGGGAAAAACTGTTTTTT.

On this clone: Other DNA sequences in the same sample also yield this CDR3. The chain's CDR3 is CASSSTYEQYF. In DNA form, the CDR3 reads TGTGCCAGCAGCTCCACCTACGAGCAGTACTTC. The chain couples TRBV5-4 to TRBJ2-7; D unresolved. Trimming took off 3 bases at V and 2 bases at J, with 3 bases between the two ends. The CDR3 covers 11 residues. Germline CDR1 reads SGHNT; CDR2 reads YYREEE (reference sequence).

CDR3 DNA sequence: TGTGCCAGCATCTCAAGGACCCGGGCTTACTATGGCTACACCTTC. This encodes CASISRTRAYYGYTF. The V gene is TRBV28, the J gene TRBJ1-2; D call uncertain. The germline CDR1 and CDR2 sequences are MDHEN and SYDVKM. Trimming stripped 7 bases from V and 3 bases from J, with 18 bases between. This CDR3 is built from 15 residues.

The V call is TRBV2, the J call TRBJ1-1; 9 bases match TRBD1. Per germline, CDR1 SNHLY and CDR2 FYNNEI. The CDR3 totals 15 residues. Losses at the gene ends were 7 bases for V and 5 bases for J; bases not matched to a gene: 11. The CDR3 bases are TGTGCCAGCACCCGAATCACAGGGGGCGCGACTGAAGCTTTCTTT. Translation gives CASTRITGGATEAFF.

The chain's CDR3 is CASSNPGPGNYEQYF. The DNA of the CDR3 is TGTGCCAGCAGTAACCCCGGACCCGGCAATTACGAGCAGTACTTC. This chain connects TRBV27 to TRBJ2-7; D gene uncertain. The CDR3 sequence is 15 residues long. The V end was cut by 5 bases, the J end by 4 bases, with 18 bases between. The germline gives CDR1 MNHEY, CDR2 SMNVEV (reference sequence).

In DNA form, the CDR3 reads TGTGCCAGCAGCTCCGACAGGGTTGACAACACCCAGTACTTC. It translates to CASSSDRVDNTQYF. The chain uses TRBV7-9 and TRBJ2-5; TRBD1 aligns across 7 bases. J was trimmed by 8 bases and V by 4 bases; bases with no gene match: 10. Per germline, CDR1 SEHNR and CDR2 FQNEAQ (reference sequence). CDR3 length: 14 amino acids.

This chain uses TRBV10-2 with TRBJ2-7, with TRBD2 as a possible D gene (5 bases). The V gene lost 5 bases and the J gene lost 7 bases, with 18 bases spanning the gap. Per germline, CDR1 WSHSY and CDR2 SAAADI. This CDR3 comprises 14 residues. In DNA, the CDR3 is TGCGCCAGCAGTAGGTCTAGCCGGAATGGGGAGCAGTACTTC. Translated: CASSRSSRNGEQYF.

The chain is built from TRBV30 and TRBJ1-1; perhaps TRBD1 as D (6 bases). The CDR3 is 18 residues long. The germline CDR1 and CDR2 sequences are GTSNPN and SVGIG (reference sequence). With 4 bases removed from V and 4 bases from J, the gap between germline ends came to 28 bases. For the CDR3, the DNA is TGTGCCTGGAAGGGGGGACGAGGACTTTCAGGATTGAGCACTGAAGCTTTCTTT. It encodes CAWKGGRGLSGLSTEAFF.

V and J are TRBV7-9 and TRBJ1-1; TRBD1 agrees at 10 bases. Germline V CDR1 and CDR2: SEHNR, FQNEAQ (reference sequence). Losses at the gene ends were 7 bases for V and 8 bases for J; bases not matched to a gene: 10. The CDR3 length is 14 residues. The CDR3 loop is CASIKDRGDREAFF. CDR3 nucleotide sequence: TGTGCCAGCATCAAGGACAGGGGGGACCGGGAAGCTTTCTTT. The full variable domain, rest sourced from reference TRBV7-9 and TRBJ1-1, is DTGVSQNPRHKITKRGQNVTFRCDPISEHNRLYWYRQTLGQGPEFLTYFQNEAQLEKSRLLSDRFSAERPKGSFSTLEIQRTEQGDSAMYLCASIKDRGDREAFFGQGTRLTVV.

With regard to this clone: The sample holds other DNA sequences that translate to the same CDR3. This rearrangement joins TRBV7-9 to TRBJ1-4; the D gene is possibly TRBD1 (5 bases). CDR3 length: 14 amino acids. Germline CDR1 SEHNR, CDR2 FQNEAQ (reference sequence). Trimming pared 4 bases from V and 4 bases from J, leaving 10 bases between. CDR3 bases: TGTGCCAGCAGCTCAAGGGGCAGTAATGAAAAACTGTTTTTT. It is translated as CASSSRGSNEKLFF.

CDR3 amino acids: CATSRDRYYEQYF. The CDR3 DNA reads TGTGCCACCAGCAGAGACCGATACTACGAGCAGTACTTC. This rearrangement joins TRBV15 to TRBJ2-7; the D is unclear. V lost 0 bases, J lost 3 bases, and 6 bases lay in between. Germline V gives CDR1 LNHNV, CDR2 YYDKDF (reference sequence). The CDR3 sequence is 13 residues long.

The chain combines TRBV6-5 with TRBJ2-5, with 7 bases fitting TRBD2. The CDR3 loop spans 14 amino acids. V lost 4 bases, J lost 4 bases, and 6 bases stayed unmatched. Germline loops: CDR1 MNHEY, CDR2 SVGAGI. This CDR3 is CASSFSAGPETQYF. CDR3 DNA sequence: TGTGCCAGCAGTTTCTCAGCGGGGCCAGAGACCCAGTACTTC.

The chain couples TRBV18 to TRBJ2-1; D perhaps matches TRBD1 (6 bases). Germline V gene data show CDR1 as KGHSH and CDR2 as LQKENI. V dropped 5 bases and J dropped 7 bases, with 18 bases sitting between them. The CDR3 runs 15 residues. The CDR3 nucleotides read TGTGCCAGCTCAATTTCACAGGGCGGGTTGAATGAGCAGTTCTTC. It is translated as CASSISQGGLNEQFF.

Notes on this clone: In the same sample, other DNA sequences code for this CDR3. The CDR3 coding sequence is TGTGCCAGCTCACCACCCGGAGGGAATCAGCCCCAGCATTTT. It translates to CASSPPGGNQPQHF. The V gene is TRBV18, the J gene TRBJ1-5; D unclear. The germline CDR1 and CDR2 sequences are KGHSH and LQKENI. V lost 0 bases to trimming and J lost 4 bases, with 7 bases between them. This CDR3 is built from 14 residues.

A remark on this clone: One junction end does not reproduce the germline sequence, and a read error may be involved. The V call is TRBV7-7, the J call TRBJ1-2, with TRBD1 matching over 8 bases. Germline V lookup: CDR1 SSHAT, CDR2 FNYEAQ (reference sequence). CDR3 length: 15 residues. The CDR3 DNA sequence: TGTGCTAGCAGCCCTATAGGACAGGGCGACTATGGCTACACCTTC. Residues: CASSPIGQGDYGYTF.

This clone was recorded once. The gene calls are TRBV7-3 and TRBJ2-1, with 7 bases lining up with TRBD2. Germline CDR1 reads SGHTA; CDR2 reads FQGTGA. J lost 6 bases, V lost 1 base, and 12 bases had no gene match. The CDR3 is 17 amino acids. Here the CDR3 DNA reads TGTGCCAGCAGCTTAATCGGCGGGAGCCCCTCGATCAATGAGCAGTTCTTC. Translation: CASSLIGGSPSINEQFF.

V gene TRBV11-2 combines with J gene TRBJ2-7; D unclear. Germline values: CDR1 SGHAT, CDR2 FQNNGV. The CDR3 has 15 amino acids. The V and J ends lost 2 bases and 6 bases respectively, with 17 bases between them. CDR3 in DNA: TGTGCCAGCAGCTTAACCGCCCCAAGCCGAAGCGAGCAGTACTTC. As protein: CASSLTAPSRSEQYF.

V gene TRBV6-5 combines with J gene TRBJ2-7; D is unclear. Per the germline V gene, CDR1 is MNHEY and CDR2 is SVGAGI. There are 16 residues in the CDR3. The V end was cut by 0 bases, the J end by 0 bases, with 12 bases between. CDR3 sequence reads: CASSYSGGINSYEQYF. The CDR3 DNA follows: TGTGCCAGCAGTTACTCCGGCGGCATAAACTCCTACGAGCAGTACTTC.

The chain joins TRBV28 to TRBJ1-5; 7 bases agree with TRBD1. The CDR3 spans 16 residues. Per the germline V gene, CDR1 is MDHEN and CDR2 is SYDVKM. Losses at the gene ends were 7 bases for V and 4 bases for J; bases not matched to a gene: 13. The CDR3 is CASTPMWDSRNQPQHF. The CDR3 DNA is TGTGCCAGCACCCCCATGTGGGACAGCCGAAATCAGCCCCAGCATTTT.

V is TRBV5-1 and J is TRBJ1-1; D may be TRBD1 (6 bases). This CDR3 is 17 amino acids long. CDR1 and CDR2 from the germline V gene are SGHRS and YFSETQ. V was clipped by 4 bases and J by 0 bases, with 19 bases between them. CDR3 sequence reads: CASSGGSRGAMNTEAFF. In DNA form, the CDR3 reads TGCGCCAGCAGCGGTGGTTCGAGGGGGGCCATGAACACTGAAGCTTTCTTT.

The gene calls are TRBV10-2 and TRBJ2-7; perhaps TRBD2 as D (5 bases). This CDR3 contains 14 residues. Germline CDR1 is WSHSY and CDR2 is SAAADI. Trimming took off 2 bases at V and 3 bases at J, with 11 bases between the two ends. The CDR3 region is CASSEGLDYYEQYF. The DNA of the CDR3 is TGCGCCAGCAGTGAGGGACTTGACTACTACGAGCAGTACTTC.

The CDR3 coding sequence is TGCAGCGTTTTCACAGGAGACGCCTACGAGCAGTACTTC. This encodes CSVFTGDAYEQYF. The chain links TRBV29-1 to TRBJ2-7; D perhaps matches TRBD1 (5 bases). CDR3 length equals 13 residues. Trimming shortened V by 5 bases and J by 2 bases, and 13 bases separated the two germline ends. Germline-derived CDR1 and CDR2 are SQVTM and ANQGSEA.

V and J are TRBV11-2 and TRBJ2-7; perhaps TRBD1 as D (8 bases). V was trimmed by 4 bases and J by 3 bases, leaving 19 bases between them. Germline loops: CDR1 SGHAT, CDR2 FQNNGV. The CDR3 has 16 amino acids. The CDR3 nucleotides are TGTGCCAGCAGCTCGTCAAGCGGGGACAGGAACTACGAGCAGTACTTC. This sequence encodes CASSSSSGDRNYEQYF.

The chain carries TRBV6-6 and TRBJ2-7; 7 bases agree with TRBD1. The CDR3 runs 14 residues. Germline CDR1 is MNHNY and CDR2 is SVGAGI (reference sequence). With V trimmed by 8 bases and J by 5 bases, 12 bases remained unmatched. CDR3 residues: CASGKPGQPNEQYF. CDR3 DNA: TGTGCCAGCGGGAAACCGGGACAGCCCAACGAGCAGTACTTC.

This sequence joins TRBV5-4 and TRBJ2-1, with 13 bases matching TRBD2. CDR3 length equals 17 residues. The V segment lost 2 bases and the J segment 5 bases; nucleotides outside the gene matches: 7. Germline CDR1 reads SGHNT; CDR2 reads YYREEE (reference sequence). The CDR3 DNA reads TGTGCCAGCAGCTTCCGATGGACTAGCGGGGGAAACAATGAGCAGTTCTTC. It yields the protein CASSFRWTSGGNNEQFF.

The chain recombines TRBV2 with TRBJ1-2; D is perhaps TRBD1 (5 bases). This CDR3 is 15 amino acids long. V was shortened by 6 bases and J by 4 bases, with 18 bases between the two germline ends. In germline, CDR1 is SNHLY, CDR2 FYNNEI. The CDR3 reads CASSELGLRGYGYTF. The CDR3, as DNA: TGTGCCAGCAGCGAATTGGGCCTAAGGGGCTATGGCTACACCTTC.

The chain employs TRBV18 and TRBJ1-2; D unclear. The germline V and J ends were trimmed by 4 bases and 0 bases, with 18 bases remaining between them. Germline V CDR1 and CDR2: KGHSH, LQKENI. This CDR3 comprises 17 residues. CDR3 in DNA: TGTGCCAGCTCACTCAGCTCGCCGGACCGGTCTAACTATGGCTACACCTTC. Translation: CASSLSSPDRSNYGYTF.

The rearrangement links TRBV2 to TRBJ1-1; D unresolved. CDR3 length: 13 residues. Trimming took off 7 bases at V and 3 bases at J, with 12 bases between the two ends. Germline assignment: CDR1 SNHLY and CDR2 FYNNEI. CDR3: CASTPEGDTEAFF. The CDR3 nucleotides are TGTGCCAGCACACCTGAGGGCGACACTGAAGCTTTCTTT.

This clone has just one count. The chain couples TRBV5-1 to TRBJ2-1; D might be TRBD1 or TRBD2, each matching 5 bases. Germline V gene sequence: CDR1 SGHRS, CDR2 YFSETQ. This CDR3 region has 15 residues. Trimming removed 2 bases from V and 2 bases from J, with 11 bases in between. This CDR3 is CASSLEQGPYNEQFF. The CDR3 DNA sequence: TGCGCCAGCAGCTTAGAGCAGGGACCCTACAATGAGCAGTTCTTC.

This CDR3 reads CASSLGQGGGYGYTF. CDR3 DNA: TGTGCCAGCAGCTTAGGTCAGGGGGGAGGCTATGGCTACACCTTC. The V gene is TRBV11-2, the J gene TRBJ1-2; 7 nucleotides align to TRBD1. V shed 1 base and J 4 bases; nucleotides not matched to a gene: 6. The CDR3 is 15 residues long. Germline values: CDR1 SGHAT, CDR2 FQNNGV. Based on the CDR3 plus reference TRBV11-2 and TRBJ1-2, the full variable domain is EAGVAQSPRYKIIEKRQSVAFWCNPISGHATLYWYQQILGQGPKLLIQFQNNGVVDDSQLPKDRFSAERLKGVDSTLKIQPAKLEDSAVYLCASSLGQGGGYGYTFGSGTRLTVV.

The CDR3 bases are TGTGCCAGCAGCTTAGTTCTAGCGGACACCGGGGAGCTGTTTTTT. It specifies CASSLVLADTGELFF. This chain uses TRBV7-2 with TRBJ2-2, with 7 bases matching TRBD2. The germline V gene has CDR1 SGHTA and CDR2 FQGNSA. The CDR3 is 15 residues long. V shed 1 base, J shed 3 bases, and the junction held 2 bases outside the gene matches.